This T cell receptor beta chain originates from a study of early stage breast cancer tumors. Background on the study: ER+/PR+/HER2- status applied to about 70% of the 16 invasive breast tumors.

TCRdb's copy holds only in-frame clones and misses some; the assay was immunoSEQ multiplex PCR. The table has 40,000 to 60,000 clones, around four fifths seen once. About this clone: Its specificity is not known.

General study results and limits: Functional markers like CD4, CD8 and FOXP3 were missed in bulk sequencing. Tumors had roughly 2.5-fold higher T cell density than normal breast. Blood repertoires resembled normal breast more than tumor.

This CDR3 has 15 amino acids. V trimming: 4 bases; J trimming: 6 bases; junction bases outside the gene matches: 3. Germline CDR1 LNHDA, CDR2 SQIVND (reference sequence). This TCR came from a person aged 40 to 49 with breast cancer. This rearrangement joins TRBV19 to TRBJ2-1, with TRBD2 identical over 13 bases. Material for sequencing was blood. The CDR3 is CASSTRLAGGNEQFF. The DNA of the CDR3 is TGTGCCAGTAGTACCCGACTAGCGGGAGGCAATGAGCAGTTCTTC. The entire variable domain, with the rest obtained from reference TRBV19 and TRBJ2-1, is as follows: DGGITQSPKYLFRKEGQNVTLSCEQNLNHDAMYWYRQDPGQGLRLIYYSQIVNDFQKGDIAEGYSVSREKKESFPLTVTSAQKNPTAFYLCASSTRLAGGNEQFFGPGTRLTVL.